This paragraph covers one T cell receptor (beta chain) sequence. Its antigen is still unknown. Germline V lookup: CDR1 LNHDA, CDR2 SQIVND (reference sequence). V gave up 5 bases and J gave up 0 bases, with 10 bases separating them. The CDR3 runs to 14 residues. These data originate in a study of T cell responses to AZD1222 COVID-19 vaccine. As for the study in general: Pooling of second doses given at about 4 or about 12 weeks was done.

Study-wide results and caveats: Spike-specific TCR breadth and depth rose after two AZD1222 doses. Donors were mostly white British, more females; clonal diversity possibly underestimated.

TCRdb's table, derived via immunoSEQ multiplex PCR, lists solely in-frame clones and lacks some. The repertoire holds around 83,000 clones, with about 88% as singletons. V gene TRBV19 combines with J gene TRBJ1-1; D call uncertain. The sample consisted of peripheral blood, taken on day 0 of AZD1222 vaccination. The source of this sequence is an adult in good health. CDR3 sequence (DNA): TGTGCCAGTAGTGGCCGGGTTGTGAACACTGAAGCTTTCTTT. This encodes CASSGRVVNTEAFF.